These 24 T cell receptor beta chains came from one sample sequenced in a study of blood T cell repertoires in COVID-19. The assay was immunoSEQ multiplex PCR, and TCRdb's table has in-frame clones only and misses some. Among around 130,000 clones, roughly 84% were seen once, and the ten largest hold about a sixth. The specimen sequenced was peripheral blood. These receptors all come from a woman of 80 years or more with acute or convalescent COVID-19.

The chain recombines TRBV6-6 with TRBJ2-1, with D maybe TRBD2 (6 bases). The CDR3 is 14 residues long. The V end was cut by 6 bases, the J end by 3 bases, with 12 bases between. CDR1 is MNHNY, CDR2 SVGAGI, per germline (reference sequence). The CDR3 nucleotides read TGTGCCAGCAGAAACACCGGGAGCTACAATGAGCAGTTCTTC. Translated: CASRNTGSYNEQFF.

This clone was found once. The rearrangement joins TRBV6-5 to TRBJ2-7, with TRBD1 matching over 10 bases. Germline-derived CDR1 and CDR2 are MNHEY and SVGAGI. The CDR3 extends over 15 amino acids. After removal of 6 bases from V and 1 base from J, the junction contained 6 bases not matched to a gene. CDR3 DNA: TGTGCCAGCAGACCGGACAGGGGGTTTTCCTACGAGCAGTACTTC. Translating gives CASRPDRGFSYEQYF.

The J gene is TRBJ1-1, the V gene TRBV10-3, with unresolved D. The germline V and J ends were trimmed by 3 bases and 0 bases, with 8 bases remaining between them. The length of the CDR3 is 14 residues. Germline V gene data show CDR1 as ENHRY and CDR2 as SYGVKD. The CDR3 loop is CAISEYSMNTEAFF. The DNA for the CDR3 is TGTGCCATCAGTGAATACAGCATGAACACTGAAGCTTTCTTT.

The chain recombines TRBV10-3 with TRBJ2-3; 13 positions agree with TRBD2. J was trimmed by 2 bases and V by 2 bases; bases with no gene match: 7. This CDR3 region has 18 residues. The germline CDR1 and CDR2 sequences are ENHRY and SYGVKD. In DNA, the CDR3 is TGTGCCATCAGTGAGCCGAAGGGACTAGCGGGATTCACAGATACGCAGTATTTT. This codes for CAISEPKGLAGFTDTQYF.

The CDR3 spells CASSPRGQPQHF. In DNA, the CDR3 is TGTGCCAGCTCACCACGCGGACAGCCCCAGCATTTT. The V gene is TRBV18, the J gene TRBJ1-5, with no clear D. CDR3 length: 12 residues. V gave up 1 base and J gave up 7 bases, with 5 bases separating them. From germline, CDR1 is KGHSH and CDR2 LQKENI. Using reference TRBV18 and TRBJ1-5 for the parts outside the CDR3, the full variable domain is NAGVMQNPRHLVRRRGQEARLRCSPMKGHSHVYWYRQLPEEGLKFMVYLQKENIIDESGMPKERFSAEFPKEGPSILRIQQVVRGDSAAYFCASSPRGQPQHFGDGTRLSIL.

V usage is TRBV27 and J usage is TRBJ1-2, with D hard to call. V lost 0 bases and J 0 bases, leaving 8 bases between the germline ends. Germline CDR1 is MNHEY and CDR2 is SMNVEV (reference sequence). The CDR3 is 15 residues long. CDR3 nucleotide sequence: TGTGCCAGCAGTTTATCGCGGCCGCCTAACTATGGCTACACCTTC. Encoded protein: CASSLSRPPNYGYTF.

The gene calls are TRBV9 and TRBJ2-1; 8 bases line up with TRBD2. With 4 bases clipped from V and 3 bases from J, the junction kept 9 bases outside the gene matches. This CDR3 is 16 amino acids long. Germline CDR1 and CDR2: SGDLS and YYNGEE. The CDR3 sequence: CASSPRSGALYNEQFF. The CDR3 nucleotides read TGTGCCAGCAGCCCCCGTAGCGGGGCCCTCTACAATGAGCAGTTCTTC.

CDR3 coding DNA: TGTGCCTCCAGCAGTGGCGGGGCCGACCAAGAGACCCAGTACTTC. Its translation: CASSSGGADQETQYF. The chain links TRBV2 to TRBJ2-5, with D possibly being TRBD2 (6 bases). CDR1 is SNHLY, CDR2 FYNNEI, per germline. The CDR3 sequence is 15 residues long. V was pared by 11 bases and J by 0 bases, with 19 bases between.

This clone occurred a few times. V usage is TRBV19 and J usage is TRBJ1-2; TRBD1 aligns across 9 bases. Germline V gene sequence: CDR1 LNHDA, CDR2 SQIVND (reference sequence). The CDR3 extends over 15 amino acids. Trimming at V came to 5 bases and at J to 5 bases, leaving 9 bases not matched to a gene. CDR3 region: CASSVNRDREYGYTF. Written as DNA, the CDR3 is TGTGCCAGTAGTGTTAACCGGGACAGGGAGTATGGCTACACCTTC.

This rearrangement joins TRBV9 to TRBJ2-1; 13 nucleotides align to TRBD2. With V trimmed by 3 bases and J by 6 bases, 3 bases remained unmatched. Per the germline V gene, CDR1 is SGDLS and CDR2 is YYNGEE. The CDR3 consists of 15 residues. The CDR3 loop reads CASSARLAGGNEQFF. As DNA, the CDR3 is TGTGCCAGCAGCGCGAGACTAGCGGGAGGCAATGAGCAGTTCTTC.

This clone occurred once. The chain links TRBV6-6 to TRBJ2-7; D is perhaps TRBD1 (6 bases). Germline V CDR1 and CDR2: MNHNY, SVGAGI (reference sequence). The V and J ends lost 0 bases and 5 bases respectively, with 14 bases between them. The CDR3 is made up of 15 amino acids. CDR3 in DNA: TGTGCCAGCAGTTACTCTTTCCAGGGGAATGACGAGCAGTACTTC. Protein: CASSYSFQGNDEQYF.

The chain employs TRBV30 and TRBJ1-6; no reliable D call. The CDR3 contains 13 residues. V was trimmed by 3 bases and J by 5 bases, leaving 8 bases between them. Germline V gene data show CDR1 as GTSNPN and CDR2 as SVGIG (reference sequence). CDR3 protein: CAWRPSDNSPLHF. The CDR3, as DNA: TGTGCCTGGAGACCCAGCGATAATTCACCCCTCCACTTT.

This chain uses TRBV7-2 with TRBJ1-5; D gene unclear. V lost 1 base and J 3 bases, leaving 10 bases between the germline ends. Per germline, CDR1 SGHTA and CDR2 FQGNSA. This CDR3 is built from 15 residues. The CDR3 loop reads CASSLGDTDNQPQHF. In nucleotides, the CDR3 is TGTGCCAGCAGCTTAGGAGACACAGACAATCAGCCCCAGCATTTT.

There are a few counts of this clone. The rearrangement uses TRBV19 and TRBJ1-5; TRBD1 might be the D (5 bases). The CDR3 spans 15 residues. The germline V and J ends were trimmed by 6 bases and 7 bases, with 19 bases remaining between them. The germline V gene has CDR1 LNHDA and CDR2 SQIVND (reference sequence). The CDR3 loop is CASSPLQGIGQPQHF. The DNA for the CDR3 is TGTGCCAGTAGCCCACTGCAGGGCATAGGGCAGCCCCAGCATTTT. The whole variable domain, filled in from reference TRBV19 and TRBJ1-5, reads DGGITQSPKYLFRKEGQNVTLSCEQNLNHDAMYWYRQDPGQGLRLIYYSQIVNDFQKGDIAEGYSVSREKKESFPLTVTSAQKNPTAFYLCASSPLQGIGQPQHFGDGTRLSIL.

This clone was seen just once. The gene calls are TRBV6-5 and TRBJ2-7; 8 positions match TRBD2. V dropped 5 bases and J dropped 2; count of bases not matched to a gene: 8. The CDR3 has 15 amino acids. Looked up from germline, CDR1 is MNHEY and CDR2 is SVGAGI. CDR3 loop: CASSPPGLAPYEQYF. DNA of the CDR3: TGTGCCAGCAGTCCCCCCGGACTAGCCCCCTACGAGCAGTACTTC.

This rearrangement joins TRBV6-5 to TRBJ2-3, with 9 bases identical to TRBD1. Germline trimming cut 6 bases from V and 0 bases from J; bases unmatched to any gene: 4. CDR3 size: 15 residues. Per the germline V gene, CDR1 is MNHEY and CDR2 is SVGAGI. CDR3 bases: TGTGCCAGCAGAGAGACAGGGGGGAGCACAGATACGCAGTATTTT. It specifies CASRETGGSTDTQYF.

The chain has TRBV3-1 (or the pseudogene TRBV3-2) and TRBJ1-5, with 7 bases aligning to TRBD1. The CDR3 consists of 16 residues. J lost 2 bases, V lost 1 base, and 5 bases had no gene match. Germline V gene data show CDR1 as LGHDT and CDR2 as YNNKEL (reference sequence). This CDR3 is CASSQGTGAGNQPQHF. The CDR3 DNA is TGTGCCAGCAGCCAAGGTACAGGGGCCGGCAATCAGCCCCAGCATTTT.

CDR3 DNA: TGTGCCAGCAGCCCATGGGGACAGGGGGAAGCTTTCTTT. Translating it yields CASSPWGQGEAFF. The genes are TRBV7-2 and TRBJ1-1; 10 bases line up with TRBD1. The CDR3 is 13 amino acids. J was trimmed by 8 bases and V by 5 bases; bases with no gene match: 5. Germline assignment: CDR1 SGHTA and CDR2 FQGNSA.

V and J are TRBV7-7 and TRBJ2-5, with D uncertain. Germline lookup yields CDR1 SSHAT and CDR2 FNYEAQ (reference sequence). CDR3 length equals 14 residues. Trimming left V 5 bases short and J 4 bases short, with 14 bases between. The CDR3 nucleotides read TGTGCCAGCAGCAGCGCCGGCTCTTCAGAGACCCAGTACTTC. It translates to CASSSAGSSETQYF.

The chain recombines TRBV9 with TRBJ1-4; tentative D call: TRBD1 (6 bases). Germline CDR1 SGDLS, CDR2 YYNGEE. CDR3 length: 14 residues. Trimming stripped 4 bases from V and 8 bases from J, with 15 bases between. CDR3 region: CASSKQGLGEKLFF. CDR3 sequence (DNA): TGTGCCAGCAGCAAGCAGGGGCTTGGCGAAAAACTGTTTTTT.

This sequence joins TRBV18 and TRBJ1-4; 9 bases align to TRBD1. This CDR3 is built from 17 residues. V shed 5 bases, J shed 5 bases, and the junction held 12 bases outside the gene matches. Germline CDR1 KGHSH, CDR2 LQKENI. The CDR3 bases are TGTGCCAGCTCATCGAATGCCCCCGGGACAGGGAATGAAAAACTGTTTTTT. This translates into CASSSNAPGTGNEKLFF.

The chain uses TRBV2 and TRBJ2-2; no firm D call. The V gene's germline CDR1 is SNHLY and CDR2 FYNNEI. Trimming took off 5 bases at V and 0 bases at J, with 7 bases between the two ends. This CDR3 contains 14 residues. The CDR3 bases are TGTGCCAGCAGTAAAACAGCGAACACCGGGGAGCTGTTTTTT. Translating it yields CASSKTANTGELFF. Combining the CDR3 with reference TRBV2 and TRBJ2-2 gives the whole variable domain EPEVTQTPSHQVTQMGQEVILRCVPISNHLYFYWYRQILGQKVEFLVSFYNNEISEKSEIFDDQFSVERPDGSNFTLKIRSTKLEDSAMYFCASSKTANTGELFFGEGSRLTVL.

The gene calls are TRBV18 and TRBJ2-7, with TRBD2 identical over 7 bases. The CDR3 runs 15 residues. Germline CDR1 reads KGHSH; CDR2 reads LQKENI. V lost 1 base and J lost 5; bases outside the gene matches: 8. CDR3: CASSPRPGGLDEQYF. In DNA, the CDR3 is TGTGCCAGCTCACCACGCCCGGGAGGACTGGACGAGCAGTACTTC.

The chain joins TRBV6-5 to TRBJ1-5; no clear D. The CDR3 is 13 residues long. Trimming cost V 6 bases and J 0 bases, with 6 bases left between them. Germline V gives CDR1 MNHEY, CDR2 SVGAGI. The CDR3, as DNA: TGTGCCAGCAGGAGCAATAGCAATCAGCCCCAGCATTTT. It is translated as CASRSNSNQPQHF.